The rows below give T cell receptor beta chains drawn from one sample of a study of monozygotic twins with cystic fibrosis. Here immunoSEQ multiplex PCR was the method, and the copy in TCRdb shows in-frame clones only, minus some. The table records 30,000 to 35,000 clones, roughly 96% of them present only once. The material sequenced was blood. The receptors derive from a girl aged 2-9 years with cystic fibrosis. Both conserved end residues are part of each CDR3. Fields, in order: J gene, V gene, D gene, clone size, CDR3 DNA, CDR3 protein. The D gene is left open where the match is weak. Size is omitted from some rows. Given values are once, few, many or a class for expanded clones.

J gene: TRBJ2-3; V gene: TRBV7-2; D gene: TRBD2; clone size: -; CDR3 DNA: TGTGCCAGCAGTCCTAAAACTAGCGGAGGCACAGATACGCAGTATTTT; CDR3 protein: CASSPKTSGGTDTQYF
J gene: TRBJ1-6; V gene: TRBV6-5; D gene: -; clone size: -; CDR3 DNA: TGTGCCAGCCGCAGAAGCTCCTATAATTCACCCCTCCACTTT; CDR3 protein: CASRRSSYNSPLHF
J gene: TRBJ1-1; V gene: TRBV5-4; D gene: TRBD1; clone size: -; CDR3 DNA: TGTGCCAGCAGCGGGTCTGGGACAGGGTTTTCATACACTGAAGCTTTCTTT; CDR3 protein: CASSGSGTGFSYTEAFF
J gene: TRBJ2-7; V gene: TRBV7-3; D gene: -; clone size: -; CDR3 DNA: TGTGCCAGCAAGTTGGGCCACGAGCAGTACTTC; CDR3 protein: CASKLGHEQYF
J gene: TRBJ1-2; V gene: TRBV18; D gene: -; clone size: -; CDR3 DNA: TGTGCCAGCTCACTTGGGACGGCGGGGGACTATGGCTACACCTTC; CDR3 protein: CASSLGTAGDYGYTF
J gene: TRBJ2-1; V gene: TRBV6-1; D gene: -; clone size: -; CDR3 DNA: TGTGCCAGCAGTGAAGCGAGGAGACACGATCAGTTCTTC; CDR3 protein: CASSEARRHDQFF
J gene: TRBJ2-5; V gene: TRBV7-7; D gene: TRBD2; clone size: once; CDR3 DNA: TGTGCTAGCAGCCCCCAACTAGCGGATCAAGAGACCCAGTACTTC; CDR3 protein: CASSPQLADQETQYF
J gene: TRBJ1-2; V gene: TRBV9; D gene: -; clone size: -; CDR3 DNA: TGTGCCAGCAGCAGGGGGTCCTATGGCTACACCTTC; CDR3 protein: CASSRGSYGYTF
J gene: TRBJ2-7; V gene: TRBV5-1; D gene: -; clone size: -; CDR3 DNA: TGCGCCAGCAGCTCGCCGGGACGGGGAGACTACGAGCAGTACTTC; CDR3 protein: CASSSPGRGDYEQYF
J gene: TRBJ1-2; V gene: TRBV28; D gene: -; clone size: -; CDR3 DNA: TGTGCCAGCAGCCTAGGGTGGGATGGCTACACCTTC; CDR3 protein: CASSLGWDGYTF
J gene: TRBJ2-3; V gene: TRBV18; D gene: -; clone size: -; CDR3 DNA: TGTGCCAGCTCACCACCGTCAGTGCTAGATACGCAGTATTTT; CDR3 protein: CASSPPSVLDTQYF
J gene: TRBJ1-2; V gene: TRBV5-1; D gene: TRBD1; clone size: -; CDR3 DNA: TGCGCCAGCAGCTTGGCCGGGACAGGGGGCGAGGGCTACACCTTC; CDR3 protein: CASSLAGTGGEGYTF
J gene: TRBJ1-5; V gene: TRBV6-1; D gene: -; clone size: -; CDR3 DNA: TGTGCCAGCAGTGAAGGGATCAATCAGCCCCAGCATTTT; CDR3 protein: CASSEGINQPQHF
J gene: TRBJ1-1; V gene: TRBV4-1; D gene: -; clone size: -; CDR3 DNA: TGCGCCAGCAGCCCGACGGGACTTACGAACACTGAAGCTTTCTTT; CDR3 protein: CASSPTGLTNTEAFF
J gene: TRBJ2-3; V gene: TRBV9; D gene: TRBD2; clone size: -; CDR3 DNA: TGTGCCAGCAGCGCCATGACTAGCGGGAGTGGCACAGATACGCAGTATTTT; CDR3 protein: CASSAMTSGSGTDTQYF
J gene: TRBJ1-1; V gene: TRBV18; D gene: -; clone size: -; CDR3 DNA: TGTGCCAGCTCACAGAGTGAAGGGGGCACTGAAGCTTTCTTT; CDR3 protein: CASSQSEGGTEAFF
J gene: TRBJ1-1; V gene: TRBV28; D gene: -; clone size: -; CDR3 DNA: TGTGCCATTAAACAACCAGGGAACACTGAAGCTTTCTTT; CDR3 protein: CAIKQPGNTEAFF
J gene: TRBJ2-5; V gene: TRBV18; D gene: TRBD2; clone size: -; CDR3 DNA: TGTGCCAGCTCCCTAGCGGCTCAAGAGACCCAGTACTTC; CDR3 protein: CASSLAAQETQYF
J gene: TRBJ1-1; V gene: TRBV6-6; D gene: -; clone size: -; CDR3 DNA: TGTGCCAGCAGTTACTCCATCGGAGGTAGCCCTGAAGCTTTCTTT; CDR3 protein: CASSYSIGGSPEAFF
J gene: TRBJ2-3; V gene: TRBV30; D gene: -; clone size: -; CDR3 DNA: TGTGCCTGGAAAAAACCCTGGTCTCCGGTGGCAGATACGCAGTATTTT; CDR3 protein: CAWKKPWSPVADTQYF
J gene: TRBJ2-7; V gene: TRBV7-9; D gene: TRBD1; clone size: -; CDR3 DNA: TGTGCCAGCAGCTTCGGGACAGGGCCCTACGAGCAGTACTTC; CDR3 protein: CASSFGTGPYEQYF
J gene: TRBJ1-1; V gene: TRBV28; D gene: -; clone size: -; CDR3 DNA: TGTGCCAGCAGTTTTGTGGTGCGGGGGAACACTGAAGCTTTCTTT; CDR3 protein: CASSFVVRGNTEAFF
J gene: TRBJ2-6; V gene: TRBV5-1; D gene: -; clone size: -; CDR3 DNA: TGCGCCAGCAGCTTGGACGCAGGGGCTGGGGCCAACGTCCTGACTTTC; CDR3 protein: CASSLDAGAGANVLTF
J gene: TRBJ2-2; V gene: TRBV5-1; D gene: -; clone size: -; CDR3 DNA: TGCGCCAGCACCCTCCAGGAGTATGCCGGGGAGCTGTTTTTT; CDR3 protein: CASTLQEYAGELFF
J gene: TRBJ2-4; V gene: TRBV5-4; D gene: -; clone size: once; CDR3 DNA: TGTGCCAGCAGTTACCTAGCTGAGGGACAAAACATTCAGTACTTC; CDR3 protein: CASSYLAEGQNIQYF
J gene: TRBJ1-5; V gene: TRBV5-5; D gene: -; clone size: -; CDR3 DNA: TGTGCCAGCAGCTTGGAAGACAATCAGCCCCAGCATTTT; CDR3 protein: CASSLEDNQPQHF
J gene: TRBJ1-1; V gene: TRBV28; D gene: -; clone size: -; CDR3 DNA: TGTGCCAGCAGCGGGGGCAGTTGGAACACTGAAGCTTTCTTT; CDR3 protein: CASSGGSWNTEAFF
J gene: TRBJ2-7; V gene: TRBV30; D gene: -; clone size: -; CDR3 DNA: TGTGCCTGGAGTGCCTCATTTCGTGCAGGGGCTTTCCACGAGCAGTACTTC; CDR3 protein: CAWSASFRAGAFHEQYF
J gene: TRBJ1-3; V gene: TRBV1; D gene: -; clone size: -; CDR3 DNA: TGCACCAGCAGCCCAGTGCTCCGGGAGCTGGATCCTCGGGATGGAAACACCATATATTTT; CDR3 protein: CTSSPVLRELDPRDGNTIYF
J gene: TRBJ1-1; V gene: TRBV6-5; D gene: -; clone size: -; CDR3 DNA: TGTGCCAGCAGTTACACAGGACGGGGCACTGAAGCTTTCTTT; CDR3 protein: CASSYTGRGTEAFF
J gene: TRBJ2-7; V gene: TRBV5-1; D gene: TRBD1; clone size: -; CDR3 DNA: TGCGCCAGCAGCTCCTCCGGGACAGGAAGAGTTCTCTACGAGCAGTACTTC; CDR3 protein: CASSSSGTGRVLYEQYF
J gene: TRBJ1-1; V gene: TRBV30; D gene: -; clone size: -; CDR3 DNA: TGTGCCTGGGGAGGAGGGGAACGTGAAGCTTTCTTT; CDR3 protein: CAWGGGEREAFF
J gene: TRBJ1-5; V gene: TRBV27; D gene: -; clone size: -; CDR3 DNA: TGTGCCAGCAGTTATTCCAGGGAACCTAATCAGCCCCAGCATTTT; CDR3 protein: CASSYSREPNQPQHF
J gene: TRBJ1-2; V gene: TRBV27; D gene: -; clone size: -; CDR3 DNA: TGTGCCAGCAGTTCCCATCAGGAGGGGAGGTTTGTAGGCTACACCTTC; CDR3 protein: CASSSHQEGRFVGYTF
J gene: TRBJ1-5; V gene: TRBV7-2; D gene: -; clone size: -; CDR3 DNA: TGTGCCAGCAGTCCAACGGGCAGTAGCAATCAGCCCCAGCATTTT; CDR3 protein: CASSPTGSSNQPQHF